These 28 T cell receptor beta chains originate from one sample sequenced in a study of T cell repertoires in cytomegalovirus infection. Each CDR3 protein gets one entry after TCRdb re-called the reads with MiXCR. The sample includes roughly 990,000 distinct CDR3 sequences, approximately 32% of them seen just once. No antigens are known for them. The source was cultured CD8+ T cells from PBMCs, collected from culture after CMV antigen stimulation. These receptors all stem from a human donor in good health (CMV status not recorded). Some clones in this sample may be carry-over from other donors' samples.

There are a few counts of this clonotype. The gene calls are TRBV6-6 and TRBJ1-5; 7 bases match TRBD1. There are 17 residues in the CDR3. The V gene end was trimmed by 2 bases and the J gene end by 0 bases; junction bases not matched to a gene: 7. The germline gives CDR1 MNHNY, CDR2 SVGAGI (reference sequence). The CDR3 sequence: CASSYRDSFYSNQPQHF. The CDR3 DNA reads as TGTGCCAGCAGTTACAGGGACAGCTTTTATAGCAATCAGCCCCAGCATTTT.

The V and J genes are TRBV28 and TRBJ1-1; D uncertain. The CDR3 runs 17 residues. V was clipped by 1 base and J by 0 bases, with 15 bases between them. CDR1 and CDR2 from the germline V gene are MDHEN and SYDVKM. The CDR3 nucleotides read TGTGCCAGCAGTTTATCTGATTGGGAGGAGTTGAACACTGAAGCTTTCTTT. Its protein product is CASSLSDWEELNTEAFF.

The chain uses TRBV7-9 and TRBJ1-3; possibly TRBD1 for D (5 bases). CDR3 length: 16 amino acids. Per the germline V gene, CDR1 is SEHNR and CDR2 is FQNEAQ (reference sequence). The V end lost 1 base, the J end lost 0 bases, and 10 bases lay between the germline ends. CDR3 DNA: TGTGCCAGCAGCTTAGAGGGACGGTACTCTGGAAACACCATATATTTT. Residues: CASSLEGRYSGNTIYF.

The V gene is TRBV7-9, the J gene TRBJ2-1; 9 bases agree with TRBD2. The trim removed 3 bases at V and 8 bases at J, leaving 2 bases unmatched. Germline V CDR1 and CDR2: SEHNR, FQNEAQ (reference sequence). The CDR3 has 13 residues. The CDR3 is CASSFGTSYEQFF. The DNA of the CDR3 is TGTGCCAGCAGCTTCGGGACTAGCTATGAGCAGTTCTTC. Drawing the rest from reference TRBV7-9 and TRBJ2-1, the complete variable domain is DTGVSQNPRHKITKRGQNVTFRCDPISEHNRLYWYRQTLGQGPEFLTYFQNEAQLEKSRLLSDRFSAERPKGSFSTLEIQRTEQGDSAMYLCASSFGTSYEQFFGPGTRLTVL.

The V gene is TRBV25-1, the J gene TRBJ2-1, with TRBD2 matching over 9 bases. The CDR3 runs 16 residues. Germline CDR1 and CDR2: MGHDK and SYGVNS. The V segment lost 5 bases and the J segment 2 bases; nucleotides outside the gene matches: 7. The CDR3 coding sequence is TGTGCCAGCAGTCCTTGGACTAGCGAAGCCTACAATGAGCAGTTCTTC. Amino acid sequence: CASSPWTSEAYNEQFF. The full variable domain, in which reference TRBV25-1 and TRBJ2-1 provide the parts outside the CDR3, is EADIYQTPRYLVIGTGKKITLECSQTMGHDKMYWYQQDPGMELHLIHYSYGVNSTEKGDLSSESTVSRIRTEHFPLTLESARPSHTSQYLCASSPWTSEAYNEQFFGPGTRLTVL.

The chain couples TRBV9 to TRBJ2-5, with a tentative D call TRBD1 (7 bases). The CDR3 totals 16 residues. The germline V gene has CDR1 SGDLS and CDR2 YYNGEE. V lost 0 bases and J lost 1, with 13 bases in between. The CDR3 DNA reads TGTGCCAGCAGCGTAGGCGGCAGGGGGGTCCAAGAGACCCAGTACTTC. As protein: CASSVGGRGVQETQYF.

This clonotype was detected only a few times. An end of the junction differs from the germline gene, which may be a read error. The chain is built from TRBV29-1 and TRBJ2-6; a weak D match, TRBD2 (5 bases). This CDR3 has 15 residues. Germline CDR1 reads SQVTM; CDR2 reads ANQGSEA. DNA for the CDR3: TGTAGCGTTGAAGAACGGGACTCTGGGGCCAACGTCCTGACTTTC. Amino acid sequence: CSVEERDSGANVLTF.

This clonotype was recorded at least ten times. The gene calls are TRBV7-6 and TRBJ2-1; the match to TRBD2 covers 9 bases. The CDR3 is 15 residues long. The V gene end was trimmed by 5 bases and the J gene end by 4 bases; junction bases not matched to a gene: 6. Germline V CDR1 and CDR2: SGHVS, FNYEAQ. CDR3 amino acids: CASSPAGGLYNEQFF. In nucleotides, the CDR3 is TGTGCCAGCAGCCCAGCGGGGGGCTTGTACAATGAGCAGTTCTTC. Variable domain in full (rest from reference TRBV7-6 and TRBJ2-1): GAGVSQSPRYKVTKRGQDVALRCDPISGHVSLYWYRQALGQGPEFLTYFNYEAQQDKSGLPNDRFSAERPEGSISTLTIQRTEQRDSAMYRCASSPAGGLYNEQFFGPGTRLTVL.

The V and J genes are TRBV5-4 and TRBJ2-4, with D unresolved. Germline CDR1 and CDR2: SGHNT and YYREEE (reference sequence). The CDR3 is made up of 14 amino acids. Trimming stripped 1 base from V and 5 bases from J, with 10 bases between. The CDR3 DNA reads TGTGCCAGCAGCTTGTTGGCACGGGAAAACATTCAGTACTTC. Its protein product is CASSLLARENIQYF.

The chain carries TRBV27 and TRBJ1-2, with D possibly being TRBD1 (5 bases). Germline V gene lookup returns CDR1 MNHEY and CDR2 SMNVEV (reference sequence). This CDR3 contains 12 residues. V was shortened by 5 bases and J by 9 bases, with 13 bases between the two germline ends. The CDR3 DNA reads TGTGCCAGCAGTAGGGAAGGGGATAGCTACACCTTC. Its protein is CASSREGDSYTF.

In this sample, this clonotype turned up a few times. The chain links TRBV27 to TRBJ2-3; D remains ambiguous. The V and J ends lost 8 bases and 1 base respectively, with 10 bases between them. Per the germline V gene, CDR1 is MNHEY and CDR2 is SMNVEV (reference sequence). This CDR3 comprises 13 residues. The CDR3 is CASGDGGTDTQYF. As DNA, the CDR3 is TGTGCCAGCGGTGATGGGGGCACAGATACGCAGTATTTT.

The chain carries TRBV3-1 and TRBJ1-6; D gene uncertain. CDR3 length: 16 residues. CDR1 and CDR2 (germline): LGHDT, YNNKEL (reference sequence). V was pared by 8 bases and J by 6 bases, with 20 bases between. The CDR3 region is CASRGGGAGFNSPLHF. CDR3 DNA: TGTGCCAGCCGAGGAGGAGGCGCGGGGTTTAATTCACCCCTCCACTTT.

This clonotype was detected a few times. This chain links TRBV20-1 with TRBJ2-5; 10 nucleotides agree with TRBD2. Germline-derived CDR1 and CDR2 are DFQATT and SNEGSKA (reference sequence). J lost 2 bases, V lost 0 bases, and 6 bases had no gene match. The CDR3 totals 16 residues. The CDR3 DNA reads as TGCAGTGCTAGAGATTTTAGCGGGGGGCCGCAAGAGACCCAGTACTTC. It yields the protein CSARDFSGGPQETQYF.

The J gene is TRBJ2-3, the V gene TRBV20-1; 7 bases map to TRBD2. The germline V gene encodes CDR1 DFQATT and CDR2 SNEGSKA (reference sequence). This CDR3 spans 14 amino acids. In DNA, the CDR3 is TGCAGCGGGGGAGGGGTACAAGACCCAGATACGCAGTATTTT. Protein sequence: CSGGGVQDPDTQYF.

There are a few counts of this clonotype. This chain joins TRBV6-2 or TRBV6-3 and TRBJ2-7; no reliable D call. Trimming pared 0 bases from V and 3 bases from J, leaving 12 bases between. CDR1 is MNHEY and CDR2 is SVGEGT in the germline V gene. This CDR3 comprises 15 residues. The CDR3 coding sequence is TGTGCCAGCAGTTACTCGAACAGCGATTACTACGAGCAGTACGTC. Residues: CASSYSNSDYYEQYV.

The table lists this clonotype with many counts. The V call is TRBV12-3 or TRBV12-4, the J call TRBJ1-1; perhaps TRBD1 as D (6 bases). The V and J ends lost 3 bases and 5 bases respectively, with 13 bases between them. This CDR3 region has 14 residues. The CDR3 DNA follows: TGTGCCAGCAGTTTTCCAGGGGCAGGAACTGAAGCTTTCTTT. Protein: CASSFPGAGTEAFF.

This sequence joins TRBV20-1 and TRBJ2-1; 8 bases map to TRBD1. CDR3 size: 18 residues. With 5 bases clipped from V and 1 base from J, the junction kept 16 bases outside the gene matches. Germline V gene data show CDR1 as DFQATT and CDR2 as SNEGSKA (reference sequence). CDR3 in DNA: TGCAGTGCTTGCGAGAGACAGGGGTCGATCGCGTCCTACAATGAGCAGTTCTTC. It is translated as CSACERQGSIASYNEQFF.

This rearrangement joins TRBV13 to TRBJ2-1; D is possibly TRBD2 (7 bases). This CDR3 is built from 16 residues. V dropped 5 bases and J dropped 6 bases, with 20 bases sitting between them. CDR1 and CDR2 from the germline V gene are PRHDT and FYEKMQ (reference sequence). The CDR3 DNA reads as TGTGCCAGCAGCCTGCTCGGGGGAGGGGGGCCCAATGAGCAGTTCTTC. Translation: CASSLLGGGGPNEQFF.

The chain carries TRBV6-2 or TRBV6-3 and TRBJ2-3; TRBD2 is a possible D gene (6 bases). The CDR3 has 16 residues. The germline gives CDR1 MNHEY, CDR2 SVGEGT. Deletions cut 4 bases from V and 0 bases from J, with 14 bases between. The CDR3 sequence: CASSSPAGGSTDTQYF. CDR3 sequence (DNA): TGTGCCAGCAGTTCCCCCGCTGGGGGGAGCACAGATACGCAGTATTTT.

The chain recombines TRBV5-5 with TRBJ2-3; D ambiguous. Germline loops: CDR1 SGHKS, CDR2 YYEKEE (reference sequence). The CDR3 sequence is 16 residues long. V shed 4 bases and J shed 2 bases, with 17 bases lying between them. As DNA, the CDR3 is TGTGCCAGCAGCCCTTACCTAGATCCCCCCACAGATACGCAGTATTTT. Translation gives CASSPYLDPPTDTQYF.

A few counts support this clonotype. The chain employs TRBV29-1 and TRBJ2-1; D may be TRBD2 (6 bases). CDR3 length: 16 amino acids. Germline assignment: CDR1 SQVTM and CDR2 ANQGSEA. V shed 0 bases and J shed 7 bases, with 19 bases lying between them. Here the CDR3 DNA reads TGCAGCGTTGAAGATCGAGGAAGGGGAGGAGGAAATGAGCAGTTCTTC. It codes for CSVEDRGRGGGNEQFF.

This clonotype was seen ten or more times. The genes are TRBV11-2 and TRBJ2-1, with 7 bases identical to TRBD1. The J segment lost 8 bases and the V segment lost 5 bases, leaving 12 bases of the junction unmatched. This CDR3 spans 15 amino acids. Germline assignment: CDR1 SGHAT and CDR2 FQNNGV. CDR3 amino acids: CASSLHGQVRDEQFF. In DNA form, the CDR3 reads TGTGCCAGCAGCCTACACGGACAGGTTCGCGATGAGCAGTTCTTC.

The V call is TRBV27, the J call TRBJ2-7; no clear D. Looked up from germline, CDR1 is MNHEY and CDR2 is SMNVEV (reference sequence). Deletions cut 6 bases from V and 6 bases from J, with 9 bases between. The CDR3 has 11 amino acids. The CDR3 nucleotides read TGTGCCAGCAGAAAGTTAGGCGAGCAGTACTTC. It specifies CASRKLGEQYF.

This clonotype was seen once. This chain links TRBV6-1 with TRBJ2-2; tentatively, D is TRBD2 (5 bases). The CDR3 loop spans 14 amino acids. Trimming pared 9 bases from V and 0 bases from J, leaving 11 bases between. Germline lookup yields CDR1 MNHNS and CDR2 SASEGT. CDR3 protein: CASCWGANTGELFF. CDR3 sequence (DNA): TGTGCCAGTTGTTGGGGAGCGAACACCGGGGAGCTGTTTTTT.

This clonotype was seen only a few times. The rearrangement joins TRBV12-3 or TRBV12-4 to TRBJ2-2; D unclear. CDR3 length: 15 amino acids. With 1 base removed from V and 8 bases from J, the gap between germline ends came to 14 bases. Here the CDR3 DNA reads TGTGCCAGCAGTTTAGTAATCGGGCCTACGGGGGAGCTGTTTTTT. Amino acids: CASSLVIGPTGELFF.

This clonotype appeared a few times. CDR3 sequence reads: CSANELGERPEDTQYF. The DNA for the CDR3 is TGCAGTGCTAACGAATTGGGGGAGCGACCGGAAGATACGCAGTATTTT. V is TRBV20-1 and J is TRBJ2-3; perhaps D is TRBD1 or TRBD2 (5 bases each). V lost 4 bases, J lost 5 bases, and 22 bases lay in between. This CDR3 comprises 16 residues. The germline CDR1 and CDR2 sequences are DFQATT and SNEGSKA (reference sequence).

The chain has TRBV10-1 and TRBJ2-3; 8 bases align to TRBD2. Germline V gene sequence: CDR1 WNHNN, CDR2 SYGVQD (reference sequence). The V gene end was trimmed by 5 bases and the J gene end by 3 bases; junction bases not matched to a gene: 13. The CDR3 is 17 amino acids. This CDR3 is CASSPSRMRGETDTQYF. The CDR3 region has the DNA TGCGCCAGCAGTCCATCAAGGATGCGGGGGGAAACAGATACGCAGTATTTT.

The chain combines TRBV29-1 with TRBJ1-2; D uncertain. Trimming stripped 3 bases from V and 8 bases from J, with 13 bases between. The CDR3 sequence is 12 residues long. Germline CDR1 and CDR2: SQVTM and ANQGSEA. CDR3 in amino acids: CSVEGRQLGYTF. CDR3 DNA sequence: TGCAGCGTTGAGGGCCGCCAGCTGGGCTACACCTTC.